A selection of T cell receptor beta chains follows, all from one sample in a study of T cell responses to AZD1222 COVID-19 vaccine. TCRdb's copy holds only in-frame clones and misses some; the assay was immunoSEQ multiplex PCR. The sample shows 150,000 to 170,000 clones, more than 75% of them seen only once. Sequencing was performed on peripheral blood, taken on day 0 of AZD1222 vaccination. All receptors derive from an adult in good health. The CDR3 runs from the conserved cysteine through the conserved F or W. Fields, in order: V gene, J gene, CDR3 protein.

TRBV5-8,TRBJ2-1,CASSTRQGSEQFF
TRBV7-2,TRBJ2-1,CASSSTGTVSFEQFF
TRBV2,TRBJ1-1,CASSQGNTEAFF
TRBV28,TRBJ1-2,CASSVQGQGYGYTF
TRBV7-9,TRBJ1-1,CASITPRDTEAFF
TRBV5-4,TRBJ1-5,CASSPFGQMDQPQHF
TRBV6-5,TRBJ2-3,CASSYSSGRGTDTQYF
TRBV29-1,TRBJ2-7,CSVEGVGTGMRSPFYEQYF
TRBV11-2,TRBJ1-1,CASSLEGTTNTEAFF
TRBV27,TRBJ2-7,CASSLAGTIEQYF
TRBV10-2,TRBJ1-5,CASSWDRVGQPQHF
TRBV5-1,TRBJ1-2,CASRGEPHANYGYTF
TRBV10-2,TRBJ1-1,CASSPGQRNTEAFF
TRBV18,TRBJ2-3,CASSPRGGRTDTQYF
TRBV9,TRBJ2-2,CASSVFGSPNTGELFF
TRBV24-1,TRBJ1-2,CATSDPTENYGYTF
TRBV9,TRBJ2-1,CASSVWVGSNNEQFF
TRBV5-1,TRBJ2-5,CASSLWRGLAGTQETQYF
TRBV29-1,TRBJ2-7,CSARGDSAYEQYF
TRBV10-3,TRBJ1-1,CAISGGGTEAFF
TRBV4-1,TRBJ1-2,CASSPVGTGLRGYGYTF
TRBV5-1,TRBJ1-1,CASSPGVGPGLNTEAFF
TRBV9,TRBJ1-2,CASSPRTGPGLNYGYTF
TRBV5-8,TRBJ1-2,CASNLQGAYGYTF
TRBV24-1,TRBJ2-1,CATSRGSGREGEQFF
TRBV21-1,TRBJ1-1,CASSKSQVGVNTEAFF
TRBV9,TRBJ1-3,CASSSPGRSNTIYF
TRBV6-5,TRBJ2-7,CASGLAGSYEQYF
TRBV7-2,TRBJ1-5,CASSLSSNQPQHF
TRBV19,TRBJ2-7,CASSRQGPSYEQYF
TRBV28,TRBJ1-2,CASSLSGVGGQNYGYTF
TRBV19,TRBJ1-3,CASSRQNRVNIGNTIYF
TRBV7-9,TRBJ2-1,CASSDPAGRYNEQFF
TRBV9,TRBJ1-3,CASWGRAQSGNTIYF
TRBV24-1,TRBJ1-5,CATLAAPQHF
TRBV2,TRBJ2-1,CASSERGTSGNEQFF
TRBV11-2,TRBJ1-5,CASSLDGSSRDQPQHF
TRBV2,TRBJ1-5,CASSEYRWAGNQPQHF
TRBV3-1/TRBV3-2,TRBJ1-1,CASSPGGTGDTEAFF
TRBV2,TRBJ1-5,CASSDSGRNQPQHF
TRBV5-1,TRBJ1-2,CASSLSGGSSYGYTF
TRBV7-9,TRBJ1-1,CASSRRTGGNTEAFF
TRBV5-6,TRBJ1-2,CASSVGTGGGYTF
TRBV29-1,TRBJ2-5,CSVEAGGETQYF
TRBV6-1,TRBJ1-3,CASSESLNRAGNTIYF